This T cell receptor (beta chain) was identified during a study of blood T cell repertoires in COVID-19. Background on the study: Sources were T cells, B-cell-depleted T cells, or PBMCs; the material itself was cDNA or gDNA.

Original processing notes: Counts of nucleated cells, estimated from reference gene primer amplification, were obtained. Data came from immunoSEQ multiplex PCR; TCRdb stores just in-frame clones and leaves some out. Clone size and the V and J calls come from that table; the DNA yielded D and trimming. The data show roughly 80,000 clones, with over 70% seen just once and about 12% held by the top ten. CDR3 size: 16 residues. Germline V gives CDR1 SGHRS, CDR2 YFSETQ. With 5 bases clipped from V and 3 bases from J, the junction kept 11 bases outside the gene matches. This receptor was taken from an elderly man with acute or convalescent COVID-19. The sample was peripheral blood. V and J are TRBV5-1 and TRBJ1-1; 9 nucleotides line up with TRBD1. In DNA form, the CDR3 reads TGCGCCAGCAGATTTGGAGGGACAGGGAGGGACACTGAAGCTTTCTTT. Its protein product is CASRFGGTGRDTEAFF.